This TCR beta chain was sequenced in a study of blood T cell repertoires in COVID-19. CDR1 and CDR2 from the germline V gene are KGHSH and LQKENI. Trimming took 6 bases from V and 3 from J, leaving 15 bases between them. CDR3 size: 16 residues. Only in-frame clones appear in the TCRdb table, and some are missing; sequencing was by immunoSEQ multiplex PCR. The sample contains roughly 200,000 clones, 80% to 90% of which appear only once. Ages ranged from roughly 18 to 100 years, with residence in about two dozen US areas. Membership in each cohort depended on participant-reported clinical history. The source material was PBMCs or T cells enriched from blood (not recorded which). This rearrangement joins TRBV18 to TRBJ2-6; D possibly corresponds to TRBD1 (6 bases). This clonotype was sampled from a man aged 35 to 55 who had recovered from COVID-19. CDR3 region: CASSSFPGDGANVLTF. The CDR3 DNA is TGTGCCAGCTCGTCCTTCCCAGGGGATGGGGCCAACGTCCTGACTTTC.